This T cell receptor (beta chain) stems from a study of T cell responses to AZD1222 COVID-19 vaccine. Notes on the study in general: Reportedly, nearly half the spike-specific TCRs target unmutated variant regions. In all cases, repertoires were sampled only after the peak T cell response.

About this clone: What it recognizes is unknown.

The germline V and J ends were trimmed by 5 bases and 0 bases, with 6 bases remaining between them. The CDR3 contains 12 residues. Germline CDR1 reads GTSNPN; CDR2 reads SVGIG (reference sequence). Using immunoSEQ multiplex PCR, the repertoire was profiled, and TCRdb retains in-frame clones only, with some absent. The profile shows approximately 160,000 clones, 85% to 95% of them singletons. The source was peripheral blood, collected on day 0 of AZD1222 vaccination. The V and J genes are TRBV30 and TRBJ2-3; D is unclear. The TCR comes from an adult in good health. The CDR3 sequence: CAWAGSTDTQYF. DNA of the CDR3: TGTGCCTGGGCTGGCAGCACAGATACGCAGTATTTT.